The next 16 T cell receptor beta chains were all read from a single sample in a study of human T cells and chemical hapten exposure. Each CDR3 protein is one row after TCRdb ran MiXCR on the 5' RACE reads. The sample has about 110,000 distinct CDR3 sequences, around a fifth seen once; the top ten hold 2.8%. The authors extracted total RNA from unfractionated whole blood. The receptor source for this set is a human donor in good health.

At least ten counts were recorded for this clonotype. J is TRBJ1-1 and V is TRBV6-6; D is uncertain. V dropped 4 bases and J dropped 1 base, with 7 bases sitting between them. Germline CDR1 is MNHNY and CDR2 is SVGAGI (reference sequence). The CDR3 is made up of 13 amino acids. The CDR3: CASSFDKNTEAFF. CDR3 sequence (DNA): TGTGCCAGCAGTTTCGACAAGAACACTGAAGCTTTCTTT.

In its sample, this clonotype was seen a few times. The chain joins TRBV29-1 to TRBJ2-1; maybe TRBD1 (6 bases). The CDR3 loop spans 13 amino acids. V lost 7 bases and J 1 base, leaving 11 bases between the germline ends. CDR1 is SQVTM, CDR2 ANQGSEA, per germline. The CDR3 region has the DNA TGCAGCGGGGGGCGCCCATCCTACAATGAGCAGTTCTTC. Translated, it gives CSGGRPSYNEQFF.

This clonotype showed up just a few times. The V gene is TRBV11-2, the J gene TRBJ1-4; the D gene is possibly TRBD1 (6 bases). CDR1 and CDR2 from the germline V gene are SGHAT and FQNNGV. V dropped 0 bases and J dropped 7 bases, with 18 bases sitting between them. The CDR3 has 17 amino acids. The CDR3: CASSLDQLGAGSEKLFF. CDR3 in DNA: TGTGCCAGCAGCTTAGACCAGCTGGGGGCGGGTAGTGAAAAACTGTTTTTT.

In its sample, this clonotype was seen a few times. This chain joins TRBV20-1 and TRBJ2-3; D may match TRBD1 or TRBD2 (5 bases each). CDR1 is DFQATT, CDR2 SNEGSKA, per germline (reference sequence). CDR3 length: 11 amino acids. Deletions cut 2 bases from V and 8 bases from J, with 8 bases between. The DNA for the CDR3 is TGCAGTGCTAGATACGGGGCTACGCAGTATTTT. It codes for CSARYGATQYF.

This chain uses TRBV5-1 with TRBJ2-5; TRBD1 matches 7 bases. The CDR3 contains 15 residues. With V trimmed by 5 bases and J by 3 bases, 10 bases remained unmatched. Germline lookup yields CDR1 SGHRS and CDR2 YFSETQ. The CDR3 bases are TGCGCCAGCAGAAGGAACACAGGGGAAGAAGAGACCCAGTACTTC. Protein product: CASRRNTGEEETQYF.

This clonotype was observed a handful of times. The CDR3 DNA is TGTGCCAGCAGTGAGGCCCCGGGGGAGGGGGCGCAGGCAGATACGCAGTATTTT. This encodes CASSEAPGEGAQADTQYF. This chain uses TRBV25-1 with TRBJ2-3; D tentatively fits TRBD1 or TRBD2 (7 bases each). The germline V gene has CDR1 MGHDK and CDR2 SYGVNS. V was trimmed by 3 bases and J by 4 bases, leaving 23 bases between them. CDR3 length: 18 residues.

This clonotype was seen a handful of times. The chain uses TRBV4-1 and TRBJ1-3, with 7 positions matching TRBD1. CDR1 and CDR2 (germline): MGHRA, YSYEKL. Trimming removed 2 bases from V and 2 bases from J; junction bases left unmatched: 9. The CDR3 has 17 amino acids. CDR3 sequence: CASSQTGAGITGNTIYF. DNA for the CDR3: TGCGCCAGCAGCCAAACAGGGGCCGGTATTACTGGAAACACCATATATTTT.

Here the CDR3 reads CASSPGTGFGYTF. CDR3 DNA: TGTGCCAGCAGCCCAGGGACAGGGTTCGGCTACACCTTC. The V gene is TRBV7-3, the J gene TRBJ1-2, with 9 bases fitting TRBD1. Per germline, CDR1 SGHTA and CDR2 FQGTGA. This CDR3 contains 13 residues. Trimming took 5 bases from V and 8 from J; bases not matched to a gene: 6.

A few counts support this clonotype. DNA for the CDR3: TGTGCCAGCAGCTCAGACAGTCCCTACGAGCAGTACTTC. Its protein is CASSSDSPYEQYF. The chain links TRBV28 to TRBJ2-7, with D perhaps TRBD1 (5 bases). Between the trimmed V and J ends, which lost 6 bases and 2 bases, there was a span of 11 bases. CDR1 is MDHEN and CDR2 is SYDVKM in the germline V gene. The CDR3 has 13 amino acids.

The chain employs TRBV20-1 and TRBJ1-1, with 7 bases aligning to TRBD1. CDR1 DFQATT and CDR2 SNEGSKA come from the germline V gene (reference sequence). The CDR3 consists of 14 residues. The ends lost 0 bases at V and 7 bases at J; junction bases unmatched: 8. Here the CDR3 reads CSARDRGGWGEAFF. The CDR3 DNA sequence: TGCAGTGCTAGAGATAGAGGGGGCTGGGGTGAAGCTTTCTTT.

This clonotype has more than one count but fewer than ten. The J gene is TRBJ2-6, the V gene TRBV4-1; D remains unclear. V dropped 3 bases and J dropped 2 bases, with 2 bases sitting between them. This CDR3 comprises 13 residues. CDR1 and CDR2 (germline): MGHRA, YSYEKL. The CDR3 loop is CASSQAGANVLTF. CDR3 nucleotides: TGCGCCAGCAGCCAGGCTGGGGCCAACGTCCTGACTTTC.

The chain has TRBV29-1 and TRBJ2-1; TRBD2 aligns across 10 bases. The germline V gene has CDR1 SQVTM and CDR2 ANQGSEA. The ends lost 7 bases at V and 7 bases at J; junction bases unmatched: 7. CDR3 length: 13 amino acids. The CDR3 DNA is TGCAGCGCAAGCGGGAGGGCCGCAAATGAGCAGTTCTTC. It yields the protein CSASGRAANEQFF.

This chain links TRBV28 with TRBJ1-4, with D uncertain. Trimming pared 7 bases from V and 8 bases from J, leaving 11 bases between. Per germline, CDR1 MDHEN and CDR2 SYDVKM. The CDR3 extends over 12 amino acids. The CDR3 DNA sequence: TGTGCCAGCACCACCCCAGGAGAAAAACTGTTTTTT. Translated, it gives CASTTPGEKLFF.

The V gene is TRBV29-1, the J gene TRBJ1-2; a weak D match, TRBD1 (5 bases). The germline V gene has CDR1 SQVTM and CDR2 ANQGSEA. The germline V and J ends were trimmed by 7 bases and 3 bases, with 9 bases remaining between them. The CDR3 is 11 residues long. The CDR3 region has the DNA TGCAGCGGGGGGACGGACTATGGCTACACCTTC. Its protein is CSGGTDYGYTF. Complete variable domain (other parts from reference TRBV29-1 and TRBJ1-2): SAVISQKPSRDICQRGTSLTIQCQVDSQVTMMFWYRQQPGQSLTLIATANQGSEATYESGFVIDKFPISRPNLTFSTLTVSNMSPEDSSIYLCSGGTDYGYTFGSGTRLTVV.

V gene TRBV20-1 combines with J gene TRBJ2-3, with 10 bases lining up with TRBD2. The CDR3 spans 15 residues. V trimming: 5 bases; J trimming: 0 bases; junction bases outside the gene matches: 5. Germline V gives CDR1 DFQATT, CDR2 SNEGSKA (reference sequence). CDR3 sequence (DNA): TGCAGTGCTCAGATTAGCGGGAGGAGCACAGATACGCAGTATTTT. This sequence encodes CSAQISGRSTDTQYF.

The CDR3 loop is CSAPLAGSAGELFF. CDR3 DNA: TGCAGTGCTCCCCTAGCGGGATCGGCCGGGGAGCTGTTTTTT. This chain joins TRBV20-1 and TRBJ2-2, with TRBD2 identical over 9 bases. Germline V lookup: CDR1 DFQATT, CDR2 SNEGSKA (reference sequence). V lost 5 bases to trimming and J lost 6 bases; unmatched junction nucleotides: 7. This CDR3 is built from 14 residues.